These 2 T cell receptor beta chains were sequenced from one sample in a study of T cell repertoires in cytomegalovirus infection. TCRdb passed the reads through MiXCR, listing each CDR3 protein once. Among hundreds of thousands of distinct CDR3 sequences listed, around a sixth were seen once. Material: PBMCs. These receptors were obtained from a human donor in good health (CMV status not recorded). Some clones in this sample may be carry-over from other donors' samples.

This clonotype was counted many times. This chain links TRBV7-2 with TRBJ2-7; 7 nucleotides match TRBD1. There are 14 residues in the CDR3. CDR1 SGHTA and CDR2 FQGNSA come from the germline V gene. Losses at the gene ends were 4 bases for V and 4 bases for J; bases not matched to a gene: 7. The CDR3 loop reads CASSSGQATYEQYF. The CDR3, as DNA: TGTGCCAGCAGCTCCGGACAGGCCACGTACGAGCAGTACTTC.

This clonotype occurred many times. The chain couples TRBV20-1 to TRBJ2-7, with TRBD2 as a possible D gene (6 bases). Trimming took off 1 base at V and 0 bases at J, with 16 bases between the two ends. CDR3 length: 16 amino acids. Germline values: CDR1 DFQATT, CDR2 SNEGSKA (reference sequence). The CDR3 spells CSARGGGTASSYEQYF. CDR3 DNA: TGCAGTGCTAGAGGAGGTGGGACTGCCAGCTCCTACGAGCAGTACTTC.